What follows are 28 T cell receptor beta chains derived from one specimen sequenced in a study of T cell responses to AZD1222 COVID-19 vaccine. Produced via immunoSEQ multiplex PCR; TCRdb's table is partial and in-frame only. The table includes approximately 120,000 clones, 75% to 90% detected once. Sequenced here: peripheral blood, sampled 28 days after the second AZD1222 dose. These receptors were collected from an adult who received the AZD1222 COVID-19 vaccine.

V is TRBV9 and J is TRBJ2-3; D call uncertain. Deletions cut 0 bases from V and 10 bases from J, with 12 bases between. Germline loops: CDR1 SGDLS, CDR2 YYNGEE. This CDR3 region has 13 residues. CDR3 loop: CASSVESPWAQYF. Written as DNA, the CDR3 is TGTGCCAGCAGCGTAGAGTCCCCTTGGGCGCAGTATTTT.

This chain joins TRBV5-4 and TRBJ1-6; the D is unclear. This CDR3 is 16 amino acids long. Germline V CDR1 and CDR2: SGHNT, YYREEE (reference sequence). The germline V and J ends were trimmed by 1 base and 5 bases, with 13 bases remaining between them. CDR3 in DNA: TGTGCCAGCAGCTTGCCCGGGCTTAAGAATAATTCACCCCTCCACTTT. Protein: CASSLPGLKNNSPLHF.

The CDR3 spells CATRRGGGETQYF. The CDR3 DNA is TGTGCCACCCGGCGGGGGGGCGGTGAGACCCAGTACTTC. This chain links TRBV12-3 or TRBV12-4 with TRBJ2-5; TRBD2 matches 9 bases. Germline trimming cut 10 bases from V and 5 bases from J; bases unmatched to any gene: 8. CDR3 length: 13 amino acids.

The CDR3 sequence: CASSPSSSGDYNEQFF. CDR3 bases: TGTGCCAGCTCACCCTCCTCTAGCGGAGATTACAATGAGCAGTTCTTC. This chain links TRBV18 with TRBJ2-1; 7 bases align to TRBD2. Germline CDR1 KGHSH, CDR2 LQKENI. The V segment lost 3 bases and the J segment 4 bases; nucleotides outside the gene matches: 9. There are 16 residues in the CDR3.

This clone has a single count. V gene TRBV9 combines with J gene TRBJ1-1, with D perhaps matching TRBD1 (5 bases). Trimming stripped 0 bases from V and 4 bases from J, with 13 bases between. The CDR3 length is 15 residues. Per the germline V gene, CDR1 is SGDLS and CDR2 is YYNGEE. The CDR3 coding sequence is TGTGCCAGCAGCGTAGGTGGGGGAAGGGGCACTGAAGCTTTCTTT. As protein: CASSVGGGRGTEAFF. The whole variable domain, remainder taken from reference TRBV9 and TRBJ1-1, is DSGVTQTPKHLITATGQRVTLRCSPRSGDLSVYWYQQSLDQGLQFLIQYYNGEERAKGNILERFSAQQFPDLHSELNLSSLELGDSALYFCASSVGGGRGTEAFFGQGTRLTVV.

This clone is a singleton in its sample. The rearrangement uses TRBV5-1 and TRBJ1-1; D is unclear. V was trimmed by 2 bases and J by 5 bases, leaving 10 bases between them. The CDR3 spans 13 residues. CDR1 SGHRS and CDR2 YFSETQ come from the germline V gene. The CDR3 sequence is CASSFRERTEAFF. Here the CDR3 DNA reads TGCGCCAGCAGCTTTAGGGAAAGGACTGAAGCTTTCTTT. The variable domain in full, with the rest retrieved from reference TRBV5-1 and TRBJ1-1, is KAGVTQTPRYLIKTRGQQVTLSCSPISGHRSVSWYQQTPGQGLQFLFEYFSETQRNKGNFPGRFSGRQFSNSRSEMNVSTLELGDSALYLCASSFRERTEAFFGQGTRLTVV.

The chain uses TRBV30 and TRBJ2-3; possible D gene TRBD2, 7 bases. There are 17 residues in the CDR3. Germline lookup yields CDR1 GTSNPN and CDR2 SVGIG (reference sequence). V lost 1 base and J lost 3, with 20 bases in between. CDR3 in DNA: TGTGCCTGGAGTGGGGGGGCTAGCGGATGGATGACAGATACGCAGTATTTT. Protein sequence: CAWSGGASGWMTDTQYF. Supplemented by reference TRBV30 and TRBJ2-3, the full variable domain reads SQTIHQWPATLVQPVGSPLSLECTVEGTSNPNLYWYRQAAGRGLQLLFYSVGIGQISSEVPQNLSASRPQDRQFILSSKKLLLSDSGFYLCAWSGGASGWMTDTQYFGPGTRLTVL.

The DNA for the CDR3 is TGCAGCGTTGGGGTTGGACGACTACGCTACGAGCAGTACTTC. It codes for CSVGVGRLRYEQYF. This chain joins TRBV29-1 and TRBJ2-7, with a tentative D call TRBD2 (5 bases). In germline, CDR1 is SQVTM, CDR2 ANQGSEA. The CDR3 loop spans 14 amino acids. V was shortened by 4 bases and J by 3 bases, with 16 bases between the two germline ends.

The chain employs TRBV6-5 and TRBJ2-7; D is undetermined. The CDR3 sequence is 14 residues long. CDR1 and CDR2 (germline): MNHEY, SVGAGI. V shed 2 bases and J shed 2 bases, with 10 bases lying between them. CDR3 coding DNA: TGTGCCAGCAGTTACGAAGCCAGAGCCTACGAGCAGTACTTC. Protein sequence: CASSYEARAYEQYF.

V gene TRBV7-2 combines with J gene TRBJ1-4; tentative D call: TRBD1 (5 bases). V lost 5 bases and J lost 7, with 11 bases in between. The CDR3 runs 13 residues. The germline gives CDR1 SGHTA, CDR2 FQGNSA. CDR3 sequence (DNA): TGTGCCAGCAGCCGAGGAGGGGTTGAAAAACTGTTTTTT. Its protein product is CASSRGGVEKLFF.

V is TRBV7-2 and J is TRBJ1-5; 10 positions match TRBD1. V lost 5 bases, J lost 2 bases, and 3 bases stayed unmatched. CDR1 is SGHTA and CDR2 is FQGNSA in the germline V gene. The CDR3 length is 15 residues. Here the CDR3 reads CASSLGTGGNQPQHF. CDR3 in DNA: TGTGCCAGCAGCCTTGGGACAGGGGGCAATCAGCCCCAGCATTTT.

The J gene is TRBJ1-2, the V gene TRBV9, with D unclear. Germline CDR1 and CDR2: SGDLS and YYNGEE. This CDR3 comprises 14 residues. V shed 4 bases and J shed 4 bases, with 14 bases lying between them. Here the CDR3 DNA reads TGTGCCAGCAGCAATTTGGGGTCCGGCTATGGCTACACCTTC. This encodes CASSNLGSGYGYTF.

The chain combines TRBV30 with TRBJ1-2; D is uncertain. V lost 2 bases, J lost 3 bases, and 16 bases lay in between. CDR3 size: 15 residues. The V gene's germline CDR1 is GTSNPN and CDR2 SVGIG (reference sequence). The CDR3 coding sequence is TGTGCCTGGAGTTTCCAGACTCACGGGGACTATGGCTACACCTTC. Its translation is CAWSFQTHGDYGYTF. The whole variable domain, remainder taken from reference TRBV30 and TRBJ1-2, is SQTIHQWPATLVQPVGSPLSLECTVEGTSNPNLYWYRQAAGRGLQLLFYSVGIGQISSEVPQNLSASRPQDRQFILSSKKLLLSDSGFYLCAWSFQTHGDYGYTFGSGTRLTVV.

The chain couples TRBV4-1 to TRBJ1-1; D perhaps matches TRBD1 (6 bases). The CDR3 is 15 residues long. Germline V CDR1 and CDR2: MGHRA, YSYEKL. Trimming pared 1 base from V and 11 bases from J, leaving 20 bases between. The CDR3 DNA reads TGCGCCAGCAGCCAAGGAGGGGTTACAGGGACGCAGGCTTTCTTT. Encoded protein: CASSQGGVTGTQAFF.

This chain uses TRBV9 with TRBJ1-2; 9 bases fit TRBD1. The V and J ends lost 5 bases and 5 bases, in that order; junction bases with no gene match: 7. CDR3 length: 14 residues. Germline CDR1 reads SGDLS; CDR2 reads YYNGEE. The chain's CDR3 is CASRPGTGFYGYTF. The CDR3 region has the DNA TGTGCCAGCAGACCCGGGACAGGGTTTTATGGCTACACCTTC.

V gene TRBV9 combines with J gene TRBJ1-4, with TRBD1 as a possible D gene (6 bases). The CDR3 is 14 residues long. The V end was cut by 2 bases, the J end by 8 bases, with 13 bases between. CDR1 SGDLS and CDR2 YYNGEE come from the germline V gene. The CDR3 DNA sequence: TGTGCCAGCAGCGTGAGTCACGGGGGCGAAAAACTGTTTTTT. Its protein product is CASSVSHGGEKLFF.

The chain uses TRBV4-2 and TRBJ2-7; no clear D. The V and J ends lost 0 bases and 6 bases respectively, with 12 bases between them. Germline values: CDR1 LGHNA, CDR2 YNFKEQ. The CDR3 runs 14 residues. CDR3 protein: CASSQEVRVREQYF. The CDR3 bases are TGTGCCAGCAGCCAAGAGGTTAGGGTTCGCGAGCAGTACTTC.

The CDR3 sequence: CASSLQVDNEQFF. CDR3 coding DNA: TGCGCCAGCAGCTTACAGGTTGACAATGAGCAGTTCTTC. The rearrangement links TRBV5-1 to TRBJ2-1; D possibly corresponds to TRBD1 (5 bases). The germline CDR1 and CDR2 sequences are SGHRS and YFSETQ. The CDR3 runs to 13 residues. V was trimmed by 2 bases and J by 5 bases, leaving 8 bases between them. Full variable domain (outside the CDR3, taken from reference TRBV5-1 and TRBJ2-1): KAGVTQTPRYLIKTRGQQVTLSCSPISGHRSVSWYQQTPGQGLQFLFEYFSETQRNKGNFPGRFSGRQFSNSRSEMNVSTLELGDSALYLCASSLQVDNEQFFGPGTRLTVL.

This clone was detected once. This chain uses TRBV5-1 with TRBJ1-6; 7 bases are a match to TRBD1. There are 15 residues in the CDR3. The trim removed 4 bases at V and 5 bases at J, leaving 6 bases unmatched. Germline CDR1 is SGHRS and CDR2 is YFSETQ. The CDR3 is CASSDPGGDNSPLHF. The CDR3 DNA sequence: TGCGCCAGCAGCGACCCAGGGGGTGATAATTCACCCCTCCACTTT.

V is TRBV5-5 and J is TRBJ1-2; 7 nucleotides agree with TRBD1. After removal of 1 base from V and 0 bases from J, the junction contained 12 bases not matched to a gene. Germline CDR1 is SGHKS and CDR2 is YYEKEE (reference sequence). The CDR3 loop spans 18 amino acids. CDR3 sequence reads: CASSLYFRGQATNYGYTF. The CDR3 region has the DNA TGTGCCAGCAGCTTGTACTTCCGTGGACAGGCCACTAACTATGGCTACACCTTC.

The CDR3 is CASSKAWEAGVCEQYF. The CDR3 DNA sequence: TGTGCCAGCAGCAAAGCGTGGGAAGCAGGGGTCTGCGAGCAGTACTTC. V gene TRBV21-1 combines with J gene TRBJ2-7; TRBD1 is taken as the D call from the table, unchecked against the DNA. TRBV21-1 is given as a pseudogene. The CDR3 is 16 amino acids.

The V call is TRBV7-9, the J call TRBJ1-6; D might be TRBD1 (6 bases). The length of the CDR3 is 15 residues. The germline V gene encodes CDR1 SEHNR and CDR2 FQNEAQ (reference sequence). V was pared by 5 bases and J by 7 bases, with 15 bases between. The CDR3 DNA follows: TGTGCCAGCAGCCCGGCGGGGGGCGCGAATTCACCCCTCCACTTT. This sequence encodes CASSPAGGANSPLHF.

The sample holds one count of this clone. The chain joins TRBV5-8 to TRBJ1-1, with 7 bases lining up with TRBD1. Germline loops: CDR1 SGHTS, CDR2 YDEGEE. The CDR3 totals 13 residues. Unmatched junction bases numbered 11, after V lost 4 bases and J lost 11 bases. The CDR3 loop reads CASSIDRAPQAFF. DNA of the CDR3: TGTGCCAGCAGCATCGACAGGGCCCCTCAGGCTTTCTTT.

This chain connects TRBV12-3 or TRBV12-4 to TRBJ1-4; 7 positions agree with TRBD1. V lost 5 bases to trimming and J lost 10 bases; unmatched junction nucleotides: 7. This CDR3 is 13 amino acids long. The CDR3 here is CASSPLQGGKLFF. CDR3 in DNA: TGTGCCAGCAGTCCACTCCAGGGGGGAAAACTGTTTTTT.

The rearrangement uses TRBV4-2 and TRBJ1-2; D is unresolved. V was pared by 0 bases and J by 3 bases, with 14 bases between. The CDR3 extends over 16 amino acids. CDR1 LGHNA and CDR2 YNFKEQ come from the germline V gene. This CDR3 is CASSQEIFRLDYGYTF. In DNA form, the CDR3 reads TGTGCCAGCAGCCAAGAAATCTTCCGGTTGGACTATGGCTACACCTTC.

V usage is TRBV5-1 and J usage is TRBJ1-2, with a tentative D call TRBD1 (5 bases). The V gene's germline CDR1 is SGHRS and CDR2 YFSETQ. The V and J ends lost 0 bases and 4 bases respectively, with 16 bases between them. The CDR3 length is 16 residues. CDR3 DNA: TGCGCCAGCAGCTTGGATTGGGATGGGGCTCTCTATGGCTACACCTTC. Protein sequence: CASSLDWDGALYGYTF.

The chain links TRBV7-3 to TRBJ1-1, with a weak D call TRBD1 (5 bases). The V end was cut by 0 bases, the J end by 4 bases, with 6 bases between. CDR1 is SGHTA and CDR2 is FQGTGA in the germline V gene. This CDR3 region has 13 residues. CDR3 in amino acids: CASSLTGGTEAFF. For the CDR3, the DNA is TGTGCCAGCAGCTTAACTGGGGGCACTGAAGCTTTCTTT.

The V and J genes are TRBV6-5 and TRBJ1-5; 10 bases are shared with TRBD1. This CDR3 contains 15 residues. The germline gives CDR1 MNHEY, CDR2 SVGAGI. The J segment lost 2 bases and the V segment lost 6 bases, leaving 4 bases of the junction unmatched. As DNA, the CDR3 is TGTGCCAGCAGAGAGGACAGGGGGGGCAATCAGCCCCAGCATTTT. Its translation: CASREDRGGNQPQHF.